What follows are 22 T cell receptor beta chains derived from one specimen sequenced in a study of Graves' ophthalmopathy and Graves' hyperthyroidism. RNA transcripts yielded amplified TCR beta CDR3 regions. Second-round multiplex PCR followed a first-round RT-PCR using HTBI primers. TCRdb ran MiXCR on the multiplex PCR reads and lists one entry per CDR3 protein. The table has almost 750,000 distinct CDR3 sequences, about 44% seen once. The sequenced sample was peripheral blood. The source is an adult man with Graves' ophthalmopathy.

This clonotype was recorded a few times. The chain is built from TRBV5-8 and TRBJ1-5; a possible D gene is TRBD1 (5 bases). The CDR3 has 14 amino acids. Trimming pared 2 bases from V and 7 bases from J, leaving 13 bases between. Germline V gene data show CDR1 as SGHTS and CDR2 as YDEGEE. CDR3: CASSFGGVGQPQHF. DNA of the CDR3: TGTGCCAGCAGCTTCGGAGGGGTAGGCCAGCCCCAGCATTTT.

The gene calls are TRBV7-9 and TRBJ2-7, with D possibly matching TRBD1 (6 bases). The CDR3 length is 16 residues. Germline CDR1 SEHNR, CDR2 FQNEAQ (reference sequence). V lost 5 bases and J 5 bases, leaving 22 bases between the germline ends. The CDR3 nucleotides read TGTGCCAGCAGCCCATATATTGGGCAGGGGTCGAACGAGCAGTACTTC. Its protein product is CASSPYIGQGSNEQYF.

Points on this clonotype: One junction end does not reproduce the germline sequence, and a read error may be involved. The CDR3 DNA follows: TGTGCCAGCAGCGCCGGCAGGGGGAACACTGAAGCTTTCTTT. Translating gives CASSAGRGNTEAFF. The J gene is TRBJ1-1, the V gene TRBV10-1, with D perhaps matching TRBD1 (6 bases). This CDR3 comprises 14 residues. CDR1 is WNHNN, CDR2 SYGVQD, per germline (reference sequence).

The chain links TRBV5-6 to TRBJ1-1, with 7 bases identical to TRBD1. This CDR3 region has 14 residues. The junction had 10 bases not matched to a gene; V was cut back by 10 bases and J by 1 base. Germline V gives CDR1 SGHDT, CDR2 YYEEEE. The CDR3 sequence: CAWSLTGRNTEAFF. The DNA for the CDR3 is TGTGCCTGGAGCTTGACAGGGCGGAACACTGAAGCTTTCTTT.

The chain uses TRBV7-9 and TRBJ2-3, with D possibly matching TRBD2 (5 bases). V was pared by 2 bases and J by 0 bases, with 9 bases between. The CDR3 loop spans 15 amino acids. CDR1 and CDR2 from the germline V gene are SEHNR and FQNEAQ (reference sequence). The CDR3 nucleotides read TGTGCCAGCAGCTTACGCAGAGGGAGCACAGATACGCAGTATTTT. Amino acid sequence: CASSLRRGSTDTQYF. Based on the CDR3 plus reference TRBV7-9 and TRBJ2-3, the full variable domain is DTGVSQNPRHKITKRGQNVTFRCDPISEHNRLYWYRQTLGQGPEFLTYFQNEAQLEKSRLLSDRFSAERPKGSFSTLEIQRTEQGDSAMYLCASSLRRGSTDTQYFGPGTRLTVL.

This clonotype showed up many times. The rearrangement links TRBV7-2 to TRBJ2-7, with a weak D call TRBD2 (6 bases). Germline assignment: CDR1 SGHTA and CDR2 FQGNSA. This CDR3 contains 12 residues. Trimming removed 5 bases at V and 4 bases at J, with 9 bases between. CDR3 coding DNA: TGTGCCAGCAGCCCGGGGGATTACGAGCAGTACTTC. It encodes CASSPGDYEQYF.

The chain's CDR3 is CASSIEGPDRSYNSPLHF. The CDR3 DNA reads TGTGCCAGTAGTATAGAGGGCCCTGACAGAAGCTATAATTCACCCCTCCACTTT. The chain uses TRBV19 and TRBJ1-6, with D possibly matching TRBD1 (5 bases). This CDR3 spans 18 amino acids. Germline V lookup: CDR1 LNHDA, CDR2 SQIVND (reference sequence). V lost 0 bases and J lost 3, with 15 bases in between.

At least ten counts were recorded for this clonotype. This chain uses TRBV4-3 with TRBJ1-6, with unresolved D. Trimming cost V 0 bases and J 8 bases, with 8 bases left between them. The CDR3 runs to 14 residues. CDR1 and CDR2 (germline): LGHNA, YSLEER. CDR3 bases: TGCGCCAGCAGCCAAGAGGGGTCCCATTCACCCCTCCACTTT. The encoded protein is CASSQEGSHSPLHF.

In this sample, this clonotype turned up many times. The chain has TRBV14 and TRBJ1-1; perhaps TRBD1 as D (5 bases). This CDR3 contains 13 residues. V gave up 0 bases and J gave up 6 bases, with 8 bases separating them. Germline V CDR1 and CDR2: SGHDN, FVKESK. The CDR3 is CASSQDLGAEAFF. As DNA, the CDR3 is TGTGCCAGCAGCCAAGATTTAGGGGCTGAAGCTTTCTTT.

On this clonotype itself: Relative to the germline gene, one junction end is altered; a read error may explain this. This chain links TRBV10-3 with TRBJ2-2; D unresolved. Germline V lookup: CDR1 ENHRY, CDR2 SYGVKD. This CDR3 has 14 amino acids. The CDR3 here is CASSRRKNTGELFF. Here the CDR3 DNA reads TGTGCCAGCAGTCGAAGAAAAAACACCGGGGAGCTGTTTTTT.

The sample holds one count of this clonotype. This chain connects TRBV10-2 to TRBJ1-5, with 7 bases matching TRBD1. The J segment lost 3 bases and the V segment lost 0 bases, leaving 5 bases of the junction unmatched. In germline, CDR1 is WSHSY, CDR2 SAAADI. CDR3 length: 16 amino acids. The CDR3 sequence is CASSESGGYVNQPQHF. The DNA for the CDR3 is TGCGCCAGCAGTGAGTCAGGGGGCTATGTCAATCAGCCCCAGCATTTT.

Note on this clonotype: A single base separates this from a much larger clone, so it may be a read error. The V call is TRBV7-9, the J call TRBJ2-7; maybe TRBD1 (6 bases). This CDR3 contains 15 residues. Per germline, CDR1 SEHNR and CDR2 FQNEAQ (reference sequence). The CDR3 nucleotides read TGTGCCAGCAGCTTTAAGGACAGCGCCGCCTACGGGCAGTACTTC. This encodes CASSFKDSAAYGQYF.

This clonotype turned up a few times. The chain carries TRBV19 and TRBJ2-2, with 12 bases aligning to TRBD2. V was pared by 9 bases and J by 4 bases, with 15 bases of the junction left unmatched. CDR1 LNHDA and CDR2 SQIVND come from the germline V gene (reference sequence). This CDR3 region has 18 residues. CDR3 coding DNA: TGTGCCAGCACGAACCGACTAGCGGGAGCCTCAACCACCGGGGAGCTGTTTTTT. It encodes CASTNRLAGASTTGELFF.

This clonotype was recorded many times. The V and J genes are TRBV24-1 and TRBJ1-5; D is perhaps TRBD1 (5 bases). Germline V lookup: CDR1 KGHDR, CDR2 SFDVKD. The V gene lost 7 bases and the J gene lost 5 bases, with 20 bases spanning the gap. The length of the CDR3 is 16 residues. CDR3 region: CATSPGGAQEDQPQHF. In DNA form, the CDR3 reads TGTGCCACCAGCCCGGGGGGTGCACAGGAAGATCAGCCCCAGCATTTT.

This clonotype was observed a handful of times. The chain carries TRBV29-1 and TRBJ1-1, with 8 bases lining up with TRBD1. Germline lookup yields CDR1 SQVTM and CDR2 ANQGSEA. The CDR3 totals 14 residues. J was trimmed by 0 bases and V by 7 bases; bases with no gene match: 7. The CDR3 sequence is CSAYRGFMNTEAFF. The CDR3 DNA follows: TGCAGCGCGTACAGGGGGTTCATGAACACTGAAGCTTTCTTT.

This clonotype was observed a few times. The V gene is TRBV24-1, the J gene TRBJ1-5, with 8 bases lining up with TRBD1. The V gene's germline CDR1 is KGHDR and CDR2 SFDVKD. The V segment lost 11 bases and the J segment 5 bases; nucleotides outside the gene matches: 10. This CDR3 is built from 14 residues. This chain's CDR3 is CASSRMTGDQPQHF. The CDR3 nucleotides are TGTGCCAGCAGCCGAATGACAGGGGATCAGCCCCAGCATTTT.

In regard to this clonotype: The junction shows a germline mismatch at one end, possibly a read error. The chain links TRBV24-1 to TRBJ1-5; D unclear. The CDR3 loop spans 14 amino acids. CDR1 and CDR2 from the germline V gene are KGHDR and SFDVKD. CDR3 sequence: CASSEWEGNQPQHF. CDR3 nucleotide sequence: TGTGCCAGCAGTGAATGGGAAGGCAATCAGCCCCAGCATTTT.

This chain joins TRBV7-9 and TRBJ2-7, with D perhaps TRBD1 (6 bases). The CDR3 is 15 amino acids. Looked up from germline, CDR1 is SEHNR and CDR2 is FQNEAQ (reference sequence). Trimming took 5 bases from V and 3 from J, leaving 17 bases between them. The CDR3 DNA follows: TGTGCCAGCAGCCGCGGACAGATAAACCTCTACGAGCAGTACTTC. Its protein is CASSRGQINLYEQYF.

The chain employs TRBV19 and TRBJ1-6; no firm D call. V lost 5 bases to trimming and J lost 0 bases, with 14 bases between them. This CDR3 has 17 amino acids. Germline CDR1 LNHDA, CDR2 SQIVND (reference sequence). This chain's CDR3 is CASSHRTVSSYNSPLHF. In DNA form, the CDR3 reads TGTGCCAGTAGTCACCGGACCGTTAGCTCCTATAATTCACCCCTCCACTTT.

This sequence joins TRBV20-1 and TRBJ2-5; 9 bases align to TRBD2. The V gene end was trimmed by 6 bases and the J gene end by 4 bases; junction bases not matched to a gene: 9. The V gene's germline CDR1 is DFQATT and CDR2 SNEGSKA (reference sequence). The CDR3 consists of 14 residues. The DNA of the CDR3 is TGCAGTGCCGTGGTTAGCGGGAGAGGAGAGACCCAGTACTTC. Its protein is CSAVVSGRGETQYF.

This clonotype was observed many times. The chain carries TRBV7-2 and TRBJ1-2; possible D gene TRBD1, 6 bases. The CDR3 extends over 16 amino acids. Germline lookup yields CDR1 SGHTA and CDR2 FQGNSA. V gave up 3 bases and J gave up 9 bases, with 23 bases separating them. The CDR3 nucleotides read TGTGCCAGCAGCTTGGGAAGCGGACAGCCCGAGTGGAGCTACACCTTC. It encodes CASSLGSGQPEWSYTF.

About this clonotype itself: It may be a read error: a sequence one base away is much more abundant. The chain joins TRBV29-1 to TRBJ1-1; D remains ambiguous. Germline V gives CDR1 SQVTM, CDR2 ANQGSEA. The CDR3 sequence is 13 residues long. Here the CDR3 DNA reads TGCAGCGTTGGGAAAGGGAAGGTAACTGAAGCTTCCTTT. Encoded protein: CSVGKGKVTEASF. Full variable domain (missing parts from reference TRBV29-1 and TRBJ1-1): SAVISQKPSRDICQRGTSLTIQCQVDSQVTMMFWYRQQPGQSLTLIATANQGSEATYESGFVIDKFPISRPNLTFSTLTVSNMSPEDSSIYLCSVGKGKVTEASFGQGTRLTVV.